This T cell receptor beta chain was retrieved from a study of response to subunit inactivated influenza vaccine. This CDR3 contains 16 residues. Germline CDR1 reads SGHTA; CDR2 reads FQGNSA. Trimming cost V 1 base and J 7 bases; bases outside gene matches: 9. A single record per CDR3 protein comes from TCRdb applying MiXCR to the RT-PCR reads. The sample has about 780,000 distinct CDR3 sequences, about 18% seen once. The J gene is TRBJ2-1, the V gene TRBV7-2, with 8 bases that match TRBD2. The sequence came from a man in his forties or fifties who received an inactivated influenza vaccine. The material was PBMCs from blood, obtained 5 to 6 days after vaccination. The CDR3 region is CASSLGRLAGQNEQFF. The CDR3 DNA sequence: TGTGCCAGCAGCTTAGGTCGGCTAGCGGGCCAGAATGAGCAGTTCTTC.